This paragraph reports one T cell receptor (beta chain). Antigen specificity is unknown. This entry belongs to a study of cytomegalovirus exposure and HLA in healthy donors. General study findings and limits: Accurate prediction of most subjects' HLA-A and HLA-B alleles from TCR beta sequences was reported. Clonal expansion, a later analysis showed, was greater in HLA-associated TCR beta chains than in equally common others.

This CDR3 spans 13 amino acids. Unmatched junction bases numbered 2, after V lost 6 bases and J lost 3 bases. Germline CDR1 is WSHSY and CDR2 is SAAADI. Whereas donors were nominally healthy upon sampling, unrecorded immune exposures were probable. The PCR had 60 Vbeta and 13 Jbeta primers. Profiling relied on immunoSEQ multiplex PCR, and the TCRdb table lists in-frame clones only, not all of them. The data show more than 80,000 clones, with about 70% seen just once and less than 3.5% held by the top ten. Sequencing was carried out using PBMCs. This chain connects TRBV10-2 to TRBJ2-5, with 9 bases lining up with TRBD2. The clonotype was recovered from a female donor in good health and CMV-seronegative. The CDR3 DNA is TGCGCCAGCAGGACTAGCGGCAAAGAGACCCAGTACTTC. It encodes CASRTSGKETQYF.